This TCR beta chain was profiled in a study of early T cells in non-severe SARS-CoV-2 infection. As for the study in general: Sequencing used unsorted whole-blood bulk RNA, so chains lack pairing. Points from the study as a whole: There was a bias toward anti-spike CD8 responses in VDJdb matching, which missed private and CD4 specificities.

Trimming stripped 5 bases from V and 1 base from J, with 11 bases between. CDR3 length: 14 residues. CDR1 is SGHNT, CDR2 YENEEA, per germline. To note about this clonotype: What it binds is not known.

Attachment of unique molecular identifiers to individual cDNA molecules was performed. TCRdb reanalysed the 5' RACE reads using MiXCR and keeps one entry per CDR3 protein. The repertoire includes some 57,000 distinct CDR3 sequences, roughly 12% of them detected once, and 10% sits in the top ten. This receptor was taken from an adult who was a healthcare worker with PCR-confirmed SARS-CoV-2 infection or an uninfected control (not recorded which). This rearrangement joins TRBV11-3 to TRBJ1-1; D remains ambiguous. Sequenced: whole blood. This CDR3 reads CASSPRVKNTEAFF. CDR3 coding DNA: TGTGCCAGCAGCCCCCGGGTGAAGAACACTGAAGCTTTCTTT. The full variable domain, its missing parts supplied by reference TRBV11-3 and TRBJ1-1, is EAGVVQSPRYKIIEKKQPVAFWCNPISGHNTLYWYLQNLGQGPELLIRYENEEAVDDSQLPKDRFSAERLKGVDSTLKIQPAELGDSAVYLCASSPRVKNTEAFFGQGTRLTVV.